This TCR beta chain was profiled in a study of T cell responses to AZD1222 COVID-19 vaccine. Details on this clone: Its cognate antigen is unknown.

General observations from the study: Sampling that yielded the repertoires occurred only after the peak T cell response. Possibly, clonal diversity was underestimated; donors were largely white British and included more females.

Germline V CDR1 and CDR2: DFQATT, SNEGSKA (reference sequence). The CDR3 length is 11 residues. TCRdb keeps only in-frame clones here, not all; method: immunoSEQ multiplex PCR. The sample consists of some 150,000 clones, 85% to 90% of them appearing once. The origin of this receptor is an adult in good health. The source material was peripheral blood, sampled on day 0 of AZD1222 vaccination. The J gene is TRBJ1-2, the V gene TRBV20-1; the match to TRBD1 covers 9 bases. In DNA, the CDR3 is TGCAGGGCGACAGGGGGAGGTGGCTACACCTTC. Its translation: CRATGGGGYTF.